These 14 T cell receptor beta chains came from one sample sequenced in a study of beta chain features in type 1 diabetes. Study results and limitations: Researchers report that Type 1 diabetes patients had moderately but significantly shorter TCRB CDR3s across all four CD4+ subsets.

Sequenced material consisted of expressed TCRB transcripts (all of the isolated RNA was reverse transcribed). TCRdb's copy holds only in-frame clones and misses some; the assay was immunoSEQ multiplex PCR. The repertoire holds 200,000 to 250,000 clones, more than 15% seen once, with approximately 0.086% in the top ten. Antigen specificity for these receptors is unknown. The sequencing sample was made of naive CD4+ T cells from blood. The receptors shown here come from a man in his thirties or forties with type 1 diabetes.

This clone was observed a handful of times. The CDR3 loop is CASSQDDTSGGQETQYF. Here the CDR3 DNA reads TGCGCCAGCAGCCAAGATGACACTAGCGGAGGGCAAGAGACCCAGTACTTC. The chain uses TRBV4-1 and TRBJ2-5; 8 nucleotides align to TRBD2. In germline, CDR1 is MGHRA, CDR2 YSYEKL. The CDR3 length is 17 residues. J lost 2 bases, V lost 0 bases, and 8 bases had no gene match.

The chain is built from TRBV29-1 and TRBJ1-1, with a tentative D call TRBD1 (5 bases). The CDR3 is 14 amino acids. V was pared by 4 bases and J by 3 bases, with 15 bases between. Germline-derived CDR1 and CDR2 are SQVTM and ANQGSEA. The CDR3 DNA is TGCAGCGTTGTTCGGGGCAGGGTTGACACTGAAGCTTTCTTT. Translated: CSVVRGRVDTEAFF.

The CDR3 reads CSVGDREDYGYTF. The DNA for the CDR3 is TGCAGCGTCGGTGACAGGGAGGACTATGGCTACACCTTC. The V and J genes are TRBV29-1 and TRBJ1-2; 7 bases match TRBD1. The V gene end was trimmed by 6 bases and the J gene end by 3 bases; junction bases not matched to a gene: 7. Per the germline V gene, CDR1 is SQVTM and CDR2 is ANQGSEA. The CDR3 length is 13 residues. The variable domain in full, completed from reference TRBV29-1 and TRBJ1-2, reads SAVISQKPSRDICQRGTSLTIQCQVDSQVTMMFWYRQQPGQSLTLIATANQGSEATYESGFVIDKFPISRPNLTFSTLTVSNMSPEDSSIYLCSVGDREDYGYTFGSGTRLTVV.

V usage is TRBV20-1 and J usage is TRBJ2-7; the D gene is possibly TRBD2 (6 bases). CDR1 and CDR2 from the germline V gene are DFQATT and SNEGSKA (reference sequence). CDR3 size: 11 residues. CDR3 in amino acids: CRAGTQYEQYF. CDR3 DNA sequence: TGCAGGGCAGGGACTCAGTACGAGCAGTACTTC.

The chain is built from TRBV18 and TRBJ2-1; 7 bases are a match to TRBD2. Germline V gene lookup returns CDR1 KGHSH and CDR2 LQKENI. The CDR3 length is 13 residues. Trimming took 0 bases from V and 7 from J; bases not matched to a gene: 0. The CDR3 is CASSPPSGNEQFF. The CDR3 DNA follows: TGTGCCAGCTCACCACCTAGCGGGAATGAGCAGTTCTTC.

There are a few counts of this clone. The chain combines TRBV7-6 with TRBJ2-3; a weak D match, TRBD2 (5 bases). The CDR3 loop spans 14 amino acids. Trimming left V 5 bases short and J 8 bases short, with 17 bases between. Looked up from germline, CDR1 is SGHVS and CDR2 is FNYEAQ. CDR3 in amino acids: CASSDTGKGGTQYF. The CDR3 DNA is TGTGCCAGCAGCGATACCGGGAAGGGCGGTACGCAGTATTTT.

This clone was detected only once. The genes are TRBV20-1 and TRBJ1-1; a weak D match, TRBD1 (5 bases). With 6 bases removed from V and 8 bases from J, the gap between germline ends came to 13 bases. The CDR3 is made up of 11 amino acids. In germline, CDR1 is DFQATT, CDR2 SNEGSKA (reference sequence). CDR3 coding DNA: TGCAGTGCAAACGGGGCAGGCGAAGCTTTCTTT. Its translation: CSANGAGEAFF.

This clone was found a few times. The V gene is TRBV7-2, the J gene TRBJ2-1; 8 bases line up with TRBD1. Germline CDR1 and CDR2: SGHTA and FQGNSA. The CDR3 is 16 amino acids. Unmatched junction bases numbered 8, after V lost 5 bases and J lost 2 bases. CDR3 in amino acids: CASSPQGGLTYNEQFF. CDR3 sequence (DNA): TGTGCCAGCAGCCCACAGGGGGGACTGACCTACAATGAGCAGTTCTTC.

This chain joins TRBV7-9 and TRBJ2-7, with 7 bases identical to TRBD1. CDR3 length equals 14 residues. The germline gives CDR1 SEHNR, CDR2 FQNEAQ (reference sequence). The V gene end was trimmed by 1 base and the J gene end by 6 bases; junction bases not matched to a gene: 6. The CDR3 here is CASSLDRQGAEQYF. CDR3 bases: TGTGCCAGCAGCTTAGACCGACAGGGAGCCGAGCAGTACTTC. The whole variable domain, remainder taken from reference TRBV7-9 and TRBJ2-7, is DTGVSQNPRHKITKRGQNVTFRCDPISEHNRLYWYRQTLGQGPEFLTYFQNEAQLEKSRLLSDRFSAERPKGSFSTLEIQRTEQGDSAMYLCASSLDRQGAEQYFGPGTRLTVT.

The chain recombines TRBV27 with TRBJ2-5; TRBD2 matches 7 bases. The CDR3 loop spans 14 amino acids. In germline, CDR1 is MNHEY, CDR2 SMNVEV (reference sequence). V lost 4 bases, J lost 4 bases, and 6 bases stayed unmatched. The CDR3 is CASSSPASGETQYF. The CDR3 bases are TGTGCCAGCAGTTCCCCGGCTAGCGGAGAGACCCAGTACTTC.

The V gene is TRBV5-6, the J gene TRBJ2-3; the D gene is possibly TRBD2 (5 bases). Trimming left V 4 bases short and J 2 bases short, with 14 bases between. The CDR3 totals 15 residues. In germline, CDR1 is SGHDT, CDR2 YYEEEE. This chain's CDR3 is CASSTITRDTDTQYF. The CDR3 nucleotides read TGTGCCAGCAGCACCATTACCCGGGACACAGATACGCAGTATTTT.

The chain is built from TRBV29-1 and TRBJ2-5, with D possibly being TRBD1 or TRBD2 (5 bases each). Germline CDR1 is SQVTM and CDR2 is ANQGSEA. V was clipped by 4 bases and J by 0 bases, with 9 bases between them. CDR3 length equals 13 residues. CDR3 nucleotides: TGCAGCGTTGGGGGGTTGTACCAAGAGACCCAGTACTTC. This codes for CSVGGLYQETQYF. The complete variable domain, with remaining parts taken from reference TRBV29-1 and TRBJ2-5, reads SAVISQKPSRDICQRGTSLTIQCQVDSQVTMMFWYRQQPGQSLTLIATANQGSEATYESGFVIDKFPISRPNLTFSTLTVSNMSPEDSSIYLCSVGGLYQETQYFGPGTRLLVL.

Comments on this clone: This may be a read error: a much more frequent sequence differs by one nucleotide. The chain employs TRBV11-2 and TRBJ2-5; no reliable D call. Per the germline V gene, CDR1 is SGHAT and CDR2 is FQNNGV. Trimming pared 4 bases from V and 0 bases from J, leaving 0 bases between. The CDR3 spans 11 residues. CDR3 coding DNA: TGTGCCAGCAGCTACCAAGAGACCCAGTACTTC. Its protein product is CASSYQETQYF. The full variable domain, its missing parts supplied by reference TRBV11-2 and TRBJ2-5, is EAGVAQSPRYKIIEKRQSVAFWCNPISGHATLYWYQQILGQGPKLLIQFQNNGVVDDSQLPKDRFSAERLKGVDSTLKIQPAKLEDSAVYLCASSYQETQYFGPGTRLLVL.

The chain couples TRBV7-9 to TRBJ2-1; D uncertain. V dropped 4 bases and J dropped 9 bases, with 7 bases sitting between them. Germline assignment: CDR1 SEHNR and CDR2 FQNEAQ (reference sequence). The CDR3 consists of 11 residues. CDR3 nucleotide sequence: TGTGCCAGCAGCTCTAAAGGTGAGCAGTTCTTC. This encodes CASSSKGEQFF.